The 21 T cell receptor beta chains below were found in one sample sequenced in a study of OX40 agonist ivuxolimab in advanced cancers. Clones were sequenced by immunoSEQ multiplex PCR, and TCRdb holds only the in-frame ones, with some missing. In the table there are over 65,000 clones, about 93% of which are singletons. The source was CD4+ or CD8+ T cells sorted from blood, collected in a trial of the OX40 agonist ivuxolimab. The receptor source for this set is an adult with an advanced solid tumor such as melanoma, head and neck, liver or kidney cancer.

This chain uses TRBV15 with TRBJ1-5, with no clear D. Germline loops: CDR1 LNHNV, CDR2 YYDKDF (reference sequence). This CDR3 has 13 amino acids. Trimming removed 1 base from V and 5 bases from J, with 6 bases in between. CDR3 nucleotide sequence: TGTGCCACCAGCAGAGTTGGGTATCAGCCCCAGCATTTT. Amino acids: CATSRVGYQPQHF.

The chain couples TRBV7-9 to TRBJ2-1, with 9 bases identical to TRBD2. V lost 4 bases and J lost 5; bases outside the gene matches: 6. Germline lookup yields CDR1 SEHNR and CDR2 FQNEAQ (reference sequence). The CDR3 sequence is 15 residues long. CDR3 nucleotide sequence: TGTGCCAGCAGCTACCTAGCGGGGCTGAACAATGAGCAGTTCTTC. Residues: CASSYLAGLNNEQFF.

The V call is TRBV25-1, the J call TRBJ2-6; 8 nucleotides line up with TRBD1. Unmatched junction bases numbered 8, after V lost 4 bases and J lost 0 bases. Looked up from germline, CDR1 is MGHDK and CDR2 is SYGVNS. This CDR3 spans 18 amino acids. The CDR3, as DNA: TGTGCCAGCAGTGCATGGGGGACAGGAAGCTCTGGGGCCAACGTCCTGACTTTC. Translating it yields CASSAWGTGSSGANVLTF.

The chain has TRBV29-1 and TRBJ2-1; TRBD2 matches 8 bases. Trimming took 1 base from V and 4 from J; bases not matched to a gene: 6. This CDR3 spans 15 amino acids. The germline V gene encodes CDR1 SQVTM and CDR2 ANQGSEA. The CDR3 DNA reads TGCAGCGTTGAAGGCGGCACTAGCGGTTACAATGAGCAGTTCTTC. The encoded protein is CSVEGGTSGYNEQFF.

The chain recombines TRBV5-1 with TRBJ2-7; D may be TRBD1 (6 bases). V lost 0 bases and J lost 3, with 10 bases in between. Germline CDR1 reads SGHRS; CDR2 reads YFSETQ. This CDR3 region has 14 residues. The DNA of the CDR3 is TGCGCCAGCAGCTTGGAGGCCAGGGGCTACGAGCAGTACTTC. Translating it yields CASSLEARGYEQYF.

V and J are TRBV10-2 and TRBJ2-7; the match to TRBD1 covers 12 bases. CDR1 and CDR2 from the germline V gene are WSHSY and SAAADI. The CDR3 spans 15 residues. V was pared by 7 bases and J by 5 bases, with 9 bases of the junction left unmatched. The CDR3 region has the DNA TGCGCCAGCAAGTTCGGGACAGGGGGCTTCGACGAGCAGTACTTC. This codes for CASKFGTGGFDEQYF.

This chain joins TRBV7-8 and TRBJ1-5; D might be TRBD1 (5 bases). V dropped 5 bases and J dropped 0 bases, with 14 bases sitting between them. The CDR3 runs to 16 residues. Germline assignment: CDR1 SGHVS and CDR2 FQNEAQ. CDR3 coding DNA: TGTGCCAGCAGCCCCGCAGGGTGGTCTAGCAATCAGCCCCAGCATTTT. Amino acid sequence: CASSPAGWSSNQPQHF.

In its sample, this clone was seen once. The chain has TRBV7-8 and TRBJ2-7; 14 positions agree with TRBD2. This CDR3 is built from 15 residues. V was pared by 3 bases and J by 4 bases, with 2 bases of the junction left unmatched. Germline lookup yields CDR1 SGHVS and CDR2 FQNEAQ. CDR3 DNA: TGTGCCAGCAGCTTCCGGACTAGCGGGAGGTACGAGCAGTACTTC. It specifies CASSFRTSGRYEQYF.

V gene TRBV21-1 combines with J gene TRBJ2-3; the DNA was not compared with TRBD1, the D call given in the table. TRBV21-1 is listed as a pseudogene. The CDR3 has 15 amino acids. CDR3 in amino acids: CASSTPGTGQDTQYF. DNA for the CDR3: TGTGCCAGCAGCACGCCTGGGACAGGGCAAGATACGCAGTATTTT.

CDR3 in DNA: TGTGCCAGCAGCCCACCTTGGTCGCAGGGGGCATCAGGAAACACCATATATTTT. As protein: CASSPPWSQGASGNTIYF. The chain uses TRBV28 and TRBJ1-3, with 8 nucleotides matching TRBD1. Per germline, CDR1 MDHEN and CDR2 SYDVKM. The CDR3 extends over 18 amino acids. V lost 6 bases to trimming and J lost 4 bases; unmatched junction nucleotides: 17.

The gene calls are TRBV27 and TRBJ2-3; 12 nucleotides line up with TRBD2. The CDR3 runs to 15 residues. Per germline, CDR1 MNHEY and CDR2 SMNVEV (reference sequence). J lost 6 bases, V lost 5 bases, and 6 bases had no gene match. CDR3 coding DNA: TGTGCCAGCAGTATGCTAGCGGGAGGGGAGGATACGCAGTATTTT. It yields the protein CASSMLAGGEDTQYF.

The rearrangement joins TRBV2 to TRBJ1-2, with D hard to call. This CDR3 is 14 amino acids long. Germline V gives CDR1 SNHLY, CDR2 FYNNEI. V lost 5 bases, J lost 5 bases, and 15 bases lay in between. DNA of the CDR3: TGTGCCAGCAGTTCGGACGGAGGAAAGTATGGCTACACCTTC. Translating it yields CASSSDGGKYGYTF.

The rearrangement uses TRBV29-1 and TRBJ2-5, with 7 bases matching TRBD1. The CDR3 runs to 12 residues. V shed 6 bases, J shed 5 bases, and the junction held 6 bases outside the gene matches. The germline CDR1 and CDR2 sequences are SQVTM and ANQGSEA. The CDR3 nucleotides read TGCAGCGTGCACAGGGGAGAGGAGACCCAGTACTTC. It is translated as CSVHRGEETQYF.

The V and J genes are TRBV10-3 and TRBJ2-3; the match to TRBD2 covers 10 bases. This CDR3 contains 14 residues. Looked up from germline, CDR1 is ENHRY and CDR2 is SYGVKD. With V trimmed by 6 bases and J by 4 bases, 4 bases remained unmatched. DNA of the CDR3: TGTGCCATCAGACCCGGGACTAGCGCAGATACGCAGTATTTT. It specifies CAIRPGTSADTQYF.

The genes are TRBV28 and TRBJ1-2; D gene ambiguous. V dropped 6 bases and J dropped 4 bases, with 9 bases sitting between them. The length of the CDR3 is 12 residues. Germline-derived CDR1 and CDR2 are MDHEN and SYDVKM. For the CDR3, the DNA is TGTGCCAGCAGCCTGGACGGCTATGGCTACACCTTC. Its protein product is CASSLDGYGYTF.

There are a few counts of this clone. DNA of the CDR3: TGTGCCAGCAGCCCCAAGACAGAATCTAACACTGAAGCTTTCTTT. Translation gives CASSPKTESNTEAFF. The chain carries TRBV9 and TRBJ1-1, with D possibly being TRBD1 (5 bases). The V and J ends lost 4 bases and 2 bases respectively, with 15 bases between them. Germline-derived CDR1 and CDR2 are SGDLS and YYNGEE. The CDR3 has 15 residues.

The CDR3 is CASSLAGGPSETQYF. For the CDR3, the DNA is TGTGCCAGCAGCTTAGCGGGAGGGCCGTCGGAGACCCAGTACTTC. The chain employs TRBV7-9 and TRBJ2-5, with 7 bases aligning to TRBD2. The CDR3 contains 15 residues. The V gene's germline CDR1 is SEHNR and CDR2 FQNEAQ (reference sequence). V lost 0 bases, J lost 5 bases, and 6 bases stayed unmatched.

The chain couples TRBV5-6 to TRBJ2-5; TRBD1 or TRBD2 may be the D gene (6 bases each). Germline V gene data show CDR1 as SGHDT and CDR2 as YYEEEE. The V end was cut by 4 bases, the J end by 2 bases, with 18 bases between. The CDR3 consists of 16 residues. Here the CDR3 reads CASSPLGGVQQETQYF. The CDR3 DNA reads as TGTGCCAGCAGCCCCCTCGGGGGCGTCCAACAAGAGACCCAGTACTTC. Full variable domain (missing parts from reference TRBV5-6 and TRBJ2-5): DAGVTQSPTHLIKTRGQQVTLRCSPKSGHDTVSWYQQALGQGPQFIFQYYEEEERQRGNFPDRFSGHQFPNYSSELNVNALLLGDSALYLCASSPLGGVQQETQYFGPGTRLLVL.

This clone appeared once. The chain recombines TRBV28 with TRBJ2-7; the D is unclear. CDR3 size: 12 residues. The V and J ends lost 2 bases and 4 bases respectively, with 6 bases between them. The V gene's germline CDR1 is MDHEN and CDR2 SYDVKM. The CDR3 loop is CASSLRRYEQYF. CDR3 nucleotide sequence: TGTGCCAGCAGTTTAAGGAGATACGAGCAGTACTTC. Looking up the rest from reference TRBV28 and TRBJ2-7 gives the full variable domain: DVKVTQSSRYLVKRTGEKVFLECVQDMDHENMFWYRQDPGLGLRLIYFSYDVKMKEKGDIPEGYSVSREKKERFSLILESASTNQTSMYLCASSLRRYEQYFGPGTRLTVT.

This rearrangement joins TRBV4-3 to TRBJ2-1; 13 bases map to TRBD2. Trimming removed 5 bases from V and 7 bases from J; junction bases left unmatched: 8. The germline V gene has CDR1 LGHNA and CDR2 YSLEER. This CDR3 is 16 amino acids long. CDR3 region: CASSFQTSGGRNEQFF. The CDR3 nucleotides are TGCGCCAGCAGCTTCCAGACTAGCGGGGGGCGGAATGAGCAGTTCTTC.

Turning to this clone: This CDR3 is also generated by other DNA sequences in the sample. The chain joins TRBV20-1 to TRBJ1-1, with unresolved D. The germline V and J ends were trimmed by 6 bases and 1 base, with 3 bases remaining between them. CDR1 and CDR2 (germline): DFQATT, SNEGSKA (reference sequence). This CDR3 is 10 amino acids long. CDR3: CSASNTEAFF. The CDR3 coding sequence is TGCAGTGCCTCGAACACTGAAGCTTTCTTT.